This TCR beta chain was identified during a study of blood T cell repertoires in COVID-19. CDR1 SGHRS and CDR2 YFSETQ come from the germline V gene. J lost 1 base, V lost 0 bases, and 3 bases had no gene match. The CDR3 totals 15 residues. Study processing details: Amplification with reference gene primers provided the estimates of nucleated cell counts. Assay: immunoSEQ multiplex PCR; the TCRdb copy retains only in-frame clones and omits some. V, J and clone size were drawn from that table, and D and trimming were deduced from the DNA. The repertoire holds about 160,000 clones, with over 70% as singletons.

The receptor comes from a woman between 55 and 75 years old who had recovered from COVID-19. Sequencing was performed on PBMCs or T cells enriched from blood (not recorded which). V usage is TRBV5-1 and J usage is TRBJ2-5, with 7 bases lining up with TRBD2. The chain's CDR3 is CASSLGTRAQETQYF. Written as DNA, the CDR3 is TGCGCCAGCAGCTTGGGGACTAGAGCCCAAGAGACCCAGTACTTC. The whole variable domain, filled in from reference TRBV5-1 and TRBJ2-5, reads KAGVTQTPRYLIKTRGQQVTLSCSPISGHRSVSWYQQTPGQGLQFLFEYFSETQRNKGNFPGRFSGRQFSNSRSEMNVSTLELGDSALYLCASSLGTRAQETQYFGPGTRLLVL.